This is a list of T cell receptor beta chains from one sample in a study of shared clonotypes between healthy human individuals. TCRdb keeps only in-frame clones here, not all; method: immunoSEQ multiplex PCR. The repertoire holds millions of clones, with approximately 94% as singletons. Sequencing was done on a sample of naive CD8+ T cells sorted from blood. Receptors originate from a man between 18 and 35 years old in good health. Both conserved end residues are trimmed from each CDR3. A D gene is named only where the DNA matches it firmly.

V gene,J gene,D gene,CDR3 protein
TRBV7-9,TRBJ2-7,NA,ASSPRSGELGTYEQY
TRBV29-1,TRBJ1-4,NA,SAHTNEKLF
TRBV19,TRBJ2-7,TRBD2,ASSRGTSGAPSYEQY
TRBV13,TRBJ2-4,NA,ASSLGRRVENIQY
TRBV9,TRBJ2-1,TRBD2,ASSASGGAGFDEQF
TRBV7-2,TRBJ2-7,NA,ASSLWGPYEQY
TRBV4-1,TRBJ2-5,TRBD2,ASSQDPLAGGPGETQY
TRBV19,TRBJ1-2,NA,ASSIGISYT
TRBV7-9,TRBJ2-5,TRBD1,ASSRSFGQERETQY
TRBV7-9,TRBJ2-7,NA,ASSDKGRGSDEQY
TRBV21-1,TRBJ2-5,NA,ASSKLPPVEGAVTQY
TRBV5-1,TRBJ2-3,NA,ASSLYIGSGFGDTQY
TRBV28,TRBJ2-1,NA,ASSYGPAYGEQF
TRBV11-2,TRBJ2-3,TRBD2,ASSLVGLAGEVGDTQY
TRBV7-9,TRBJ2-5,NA,ASSRAPETQY
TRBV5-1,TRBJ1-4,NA,ASSLDTEEKLF
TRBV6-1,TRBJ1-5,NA,ATPSEWGSNQPQH
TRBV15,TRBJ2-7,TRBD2,ATSSWTSGGNYEQY
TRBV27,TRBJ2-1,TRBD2,ASSSRTSGGVAYNEQF
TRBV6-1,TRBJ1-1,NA,ASSPASGKNTEAF
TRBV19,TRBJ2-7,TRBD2,ASSPGGVEQY
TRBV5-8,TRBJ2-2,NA,ASSLTLGGTGELF
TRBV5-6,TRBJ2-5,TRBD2,ASSLLAVLQETQY
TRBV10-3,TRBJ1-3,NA,ASGGGPGNTIY
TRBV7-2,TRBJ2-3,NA,ASSATYPDTQY
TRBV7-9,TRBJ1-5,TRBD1,ASSGQGPTYNQPQH
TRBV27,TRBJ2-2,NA,ASSLRVTGELF
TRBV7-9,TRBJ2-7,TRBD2,AMSPLAGSYEQY
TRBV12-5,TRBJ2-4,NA,ASSPEGPLIQY
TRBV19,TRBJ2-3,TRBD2,ASSIQREGTDTQY
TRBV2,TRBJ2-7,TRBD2,ASSGPRGGTSGATYEQY
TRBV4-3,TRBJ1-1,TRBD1,ASSQPGTGNTEAF
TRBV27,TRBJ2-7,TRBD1,ASSLSAGTGTYEQY
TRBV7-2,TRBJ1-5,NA,ASSFSGNQPQH
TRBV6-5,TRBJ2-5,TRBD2,ASSYSPSGLGETQY
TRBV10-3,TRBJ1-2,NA,AQRDTGPDGYT